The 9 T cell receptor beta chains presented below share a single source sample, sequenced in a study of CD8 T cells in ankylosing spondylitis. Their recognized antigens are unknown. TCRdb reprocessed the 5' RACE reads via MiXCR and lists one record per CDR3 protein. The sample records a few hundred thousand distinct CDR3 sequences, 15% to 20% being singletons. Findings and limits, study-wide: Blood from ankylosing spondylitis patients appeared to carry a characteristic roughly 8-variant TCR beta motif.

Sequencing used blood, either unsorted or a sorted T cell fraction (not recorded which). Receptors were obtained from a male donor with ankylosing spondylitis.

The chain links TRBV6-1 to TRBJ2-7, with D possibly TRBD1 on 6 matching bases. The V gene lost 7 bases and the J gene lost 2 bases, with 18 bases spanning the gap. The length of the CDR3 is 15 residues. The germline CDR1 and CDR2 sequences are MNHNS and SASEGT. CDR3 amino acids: CASTDRILGTYEQYF. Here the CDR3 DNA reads TGTGCCAGCACCGACAGGATCTTGGGGACCTACGAGCAGTACTTC.

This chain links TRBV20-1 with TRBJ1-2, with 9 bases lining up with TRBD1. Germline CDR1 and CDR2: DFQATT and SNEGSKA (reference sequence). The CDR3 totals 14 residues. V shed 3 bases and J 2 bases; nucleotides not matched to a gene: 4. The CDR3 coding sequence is TGCAGTGCTAGCGAGGACAGGGGAAACTATGGCTACACCTTC. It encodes CSASEDRGNYGYTF.

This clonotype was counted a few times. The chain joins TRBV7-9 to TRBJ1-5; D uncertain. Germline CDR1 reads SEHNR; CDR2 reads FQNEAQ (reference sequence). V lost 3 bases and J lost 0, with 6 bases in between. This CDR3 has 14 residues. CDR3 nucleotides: TGTGCCAGCAGCTTCGATGCTAGCAATCAGCCCCAGCATTTT. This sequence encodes CASSFDASNQPQHF. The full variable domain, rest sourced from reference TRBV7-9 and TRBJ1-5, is DTGVSQNPRHKITKRGQNVTFRCDPISEHNRLYWYRQTLGQGPEFLTYFQNEAQLEKSRLLSDRFSAERPKGSFSTLEIQRTEQGDSAMYLCASSFDASNQPQHFGDGTRLSIL.

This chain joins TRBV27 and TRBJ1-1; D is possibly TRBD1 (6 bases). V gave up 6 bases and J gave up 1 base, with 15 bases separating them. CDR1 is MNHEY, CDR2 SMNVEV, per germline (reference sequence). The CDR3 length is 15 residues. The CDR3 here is CASSLQGLKNTEAFF. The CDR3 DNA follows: TGTGCCAGCAGCCTACAGGGCCTTAAGAACACTGAAGCTTTCTTT.

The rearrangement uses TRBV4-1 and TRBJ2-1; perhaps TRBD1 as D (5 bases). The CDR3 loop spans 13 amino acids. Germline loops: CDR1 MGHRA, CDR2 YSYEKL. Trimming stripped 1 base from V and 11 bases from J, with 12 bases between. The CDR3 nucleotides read TGCGCCAGCAGCCAAGGGCAGGGTAATAAGCAGTTCTTC. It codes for CASSQGQGNKQFF.

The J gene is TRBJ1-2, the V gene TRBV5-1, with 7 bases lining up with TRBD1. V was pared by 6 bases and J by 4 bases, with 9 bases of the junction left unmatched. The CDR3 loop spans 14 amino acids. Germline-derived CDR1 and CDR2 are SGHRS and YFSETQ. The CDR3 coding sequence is TGCGCCAGCAACAAAGAGGGGGCGAGCTATGGCTACACCTTC. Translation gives CASNKEGASYGYTF.

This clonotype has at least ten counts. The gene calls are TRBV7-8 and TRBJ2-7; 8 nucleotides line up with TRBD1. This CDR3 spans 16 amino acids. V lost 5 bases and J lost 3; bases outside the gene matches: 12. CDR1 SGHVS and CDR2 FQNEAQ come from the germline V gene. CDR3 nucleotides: TGTGCCAGCAGCCTCCGGACAGGGATAGAGGACTACGAGCAGTACTTC. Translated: CASSLRTGIEDYEQYF.

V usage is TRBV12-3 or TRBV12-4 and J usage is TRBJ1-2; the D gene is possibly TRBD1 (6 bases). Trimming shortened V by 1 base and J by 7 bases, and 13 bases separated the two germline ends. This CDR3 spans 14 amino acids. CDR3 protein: CASSLGGAAGGYTF. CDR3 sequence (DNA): TGTGCCAGCAGTTTAGGGGGGGCAGCGGGTGGCTACACCTTC.

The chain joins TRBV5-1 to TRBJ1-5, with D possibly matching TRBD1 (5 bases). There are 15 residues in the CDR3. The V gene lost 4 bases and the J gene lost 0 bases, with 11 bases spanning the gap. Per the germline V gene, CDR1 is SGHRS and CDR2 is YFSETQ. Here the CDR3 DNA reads TGCGCCAGCAGCGTACGACAGAGTAGCAATCAGCCCCAGCATTTT. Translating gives CASSVRQSSNQPQHF.